Below are 6 T cell receptor beta chains sequenced from a single sample in a study of T cell repertoires in cytomegalovirus infection. TCRdb re-derived calls from the reads in MiXCR, one entry per CDR3 protein. The profile shows 250,000 to 300,000 distinct CDR3 sequences, less than 9.5% of them singletons. The specimen sequenced was PBMCs. Receptors were obtained from a human donor in good health (CMV status not recorded). Some clones in this sample may be carry-over from other donors' samples.

This clonotype has ten or more counts. The genes are TRBV7-3 and TRBJ1-5, with a weak D call TRBD1 (6 bases). The germline gives CDR1 SGHTA, CDR2 FQGTGA. The CDR3 is made up of 16 amino acids. V lost 4 bases and J lost 1, with 14 bases in between. The CDR3 DNA is TGTGCCAGCAGCTCCGGGGGGCTCCTGAGCAATCAGCCCCAGCATTTT. This codes for CASSSGGLLSNQPQHF. Using reference TRBV7-3 and TRBJ1-5 for the parts outside the CDR3, the full variable domain is GAGVSQTPSNKVTEKGKYVELRCDPISGHTALYWYRQSLGQGPEFLIYFQGTGAADDSGLPNDRFFAVRPEGSVSTLKIQRTERGDSAVYLCASSSGGLLSNQPQHFGDGTRLSIL.

This clonotype has more than one count but fewer than ten. This chain uses TRBV2 with TRBJ2-5; the D gene is possibly TRBD1 (5 bases). Germline V gives CDR1 SNHLY, CDR2 FYNNEI. V was clipped by 6 bases and J by 5 bases, with 16 bases between them. The CDR3 is 14 amino acids. The CDR3 bases are TGTGCCAGCAGCGTAGGGCAGGGTCTCGAGACCCAGTACTTC. The encoded protein is CASSVGQGLETQYF.

In this sample, this clonotype turned up many times. The chain combines TRBV7-2 with TRBJ2-7; the D gene could be TRBD1 or TRBD2 (5 bases each). Trimming pared 1 base from V and 1 base from J, leaving 14 bases between. CDR1 and CDR2 from the germline V gene are SGHTA and FQGNSA. The CDR3 sequence is 16 residues long. The CDR3 sequence: CASSLGRGASSYEQYF. The CDR3 coding sequence is TGTGCCAGCAGCTTAGGTAGAGGGGCGTCTTCCTACGAGCAGTACTTC.

This clonotype was found a few times. The chain uses TRBV7-2 and TRBJ2-7; 12 bases agree with TRBD1. The V gene's germline CDR1 is SGHTA and CDR2 FQGNSA. The trim removed 0 bases at V and 6 bases at J, leaving 18 bases unmatched. This CDR3 is 20 amino acids long. CDR3 DNA sequence: TGTGCCAGCAGCTTAGCGCTTAGCGGGACAGGGGGCACGCGAATCCCCGAGCAGTACTTC. The encoded protein is CASSLALSGTGGTRIPEQYF. The complete variable domain, with remaining parts taken from reference TRBV7-2 and TRBJ2-7, reads GAGVSQSPSNKVTEKGKDVELRCDPISGHTALYWYRQSLGQGLEFLIYFQGNSAPDKSGLPSDRFSAERTGGSVSTLTIQRTQQEDSAVYLCASSLALSGTGGTRIPEQYFGPGTRLTVT.

This clonotype was detected only a few times. The V and J genes are TRBV18 and TRBJ2-1; TRBD2 is a possible D gene (5 bases). The germline V gene has CDR1 KGHSH and CDR2 LQKENI. The CDR3 sequence is 12 residues long. V lost 2 bases, J lost 8 bases, and 7 bases lay in between. The CDR3 DNA follows: TGTGCCAGCTCACCAGGGCGGGATGAGCAGTTCTTC. Residues: CASSPGRDEQFF.

The chain employs TRBV10-3 and TRBJ1-5; possible D gene TRBD1, 5 bases. Germline V gene sequence: CDR1 ENHRY, CDR2 SYGVKD. Trimming stripped 8 bases from V and 3 bases from J, with 8 bases between. The length of the CDR3 is 12 residues. The CDR3 region has the DNA TGTGCCATCGGCAGGGACAATCAGCCCCAGCATTTT. As protein: CAIGRDNQPQHF.